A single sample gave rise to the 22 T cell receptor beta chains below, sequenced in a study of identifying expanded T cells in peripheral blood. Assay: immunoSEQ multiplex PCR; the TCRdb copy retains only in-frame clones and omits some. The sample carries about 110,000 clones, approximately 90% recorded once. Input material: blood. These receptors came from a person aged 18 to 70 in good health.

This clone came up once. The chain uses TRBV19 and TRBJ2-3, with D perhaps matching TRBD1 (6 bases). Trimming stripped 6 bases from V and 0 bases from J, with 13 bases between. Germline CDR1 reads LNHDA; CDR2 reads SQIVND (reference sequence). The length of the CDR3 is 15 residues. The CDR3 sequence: CASSPDSLSTDTQYF. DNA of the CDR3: TGTGCCAGTAGCCCGGACAGCCTTAGCACAGATACGCAGTATTTT.

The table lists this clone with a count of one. The CDR3 spells CASSASGARNTEAFF. CDR3 DNA sequence: TGTGCCAGCAGTGCGTCAGGGGCGAGGAACACTGAAGCTTTCTTT. The chain carries TRBV6-4 and TRBJ1-1, with a possible D match to TRBD1 (6 bases). Per germline, CDR1 MRHNA and CDR2 SNTAGT. The CDR3 covers 15 residues. Between the trimmed V and J ends, which lost 4 bases and 1 base, there was a span of 13 bases.

This chain's CDR3 is CASSQGRRIRYF. The DNA of the CDR3 is TGTGCCAGCAGCCAAGGACGGCGCATCAGGTACTTC. The rearrangement joins TRBV11-1 to TRBJ2-5; D gene uncertain. The germline gives CDR1 SGHAT, CDR2 FQDESV (reference sequence). Trimming shortened V by 5 bases and J by 13 bases, and 17 bases separated the two germline ends. The CDR3 is 12 amino acids.

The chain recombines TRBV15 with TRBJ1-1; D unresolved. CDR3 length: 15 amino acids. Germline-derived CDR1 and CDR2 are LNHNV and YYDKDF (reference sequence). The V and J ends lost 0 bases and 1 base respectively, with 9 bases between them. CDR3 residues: CATSRDRGANTEAFF. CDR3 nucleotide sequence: TGTGCCACCAGCAGAGACCGGGGTGCGAACACTGAAGCTTTCTTT.

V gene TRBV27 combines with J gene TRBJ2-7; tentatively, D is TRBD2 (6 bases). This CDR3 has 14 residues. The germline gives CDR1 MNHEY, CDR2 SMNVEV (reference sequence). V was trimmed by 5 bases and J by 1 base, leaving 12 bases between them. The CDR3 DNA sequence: TGTGCCAGCAGTCAATCGGGGGTATCCTACGAGCAGTACTTC. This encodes CASSQSGVSYEQYF.

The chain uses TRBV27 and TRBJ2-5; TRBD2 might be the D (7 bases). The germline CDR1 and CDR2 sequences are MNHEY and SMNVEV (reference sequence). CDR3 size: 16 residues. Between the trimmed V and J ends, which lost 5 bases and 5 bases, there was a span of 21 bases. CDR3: CASSPRAGARGETQYF. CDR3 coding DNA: TGTGCCAGCAGTCCACGGGCGGGGGCACGAGGGGAGACCCAGTACTTC.

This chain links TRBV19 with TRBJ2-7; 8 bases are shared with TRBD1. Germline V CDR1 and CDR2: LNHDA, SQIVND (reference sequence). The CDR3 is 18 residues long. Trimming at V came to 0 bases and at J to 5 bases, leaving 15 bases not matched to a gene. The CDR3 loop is CASSIDLATGDSPHEQYF. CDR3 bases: TGTGCCAGTAGTATAGATCTGGCGACAGGGGACTCCCCCCACGAGCAGTACTTC.

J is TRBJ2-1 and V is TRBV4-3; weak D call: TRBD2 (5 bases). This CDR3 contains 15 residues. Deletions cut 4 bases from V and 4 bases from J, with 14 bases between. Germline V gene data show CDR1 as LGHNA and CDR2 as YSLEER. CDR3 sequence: CASSLSPGKYNEQFF. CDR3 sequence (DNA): TGCGCCAGCAGCCTCAGTCCGGGAAAATACAATGAGCAGTTCTTC.

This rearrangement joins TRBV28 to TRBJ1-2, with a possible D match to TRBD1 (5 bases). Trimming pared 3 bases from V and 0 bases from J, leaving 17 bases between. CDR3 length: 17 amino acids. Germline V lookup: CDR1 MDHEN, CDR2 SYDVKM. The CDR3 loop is CASSLGLWGPPNYGYTF. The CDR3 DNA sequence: TGTGCCAGCAGTTTGGGGCTTTGGGGACCTCCTAACTATGGCTACACCTTC.

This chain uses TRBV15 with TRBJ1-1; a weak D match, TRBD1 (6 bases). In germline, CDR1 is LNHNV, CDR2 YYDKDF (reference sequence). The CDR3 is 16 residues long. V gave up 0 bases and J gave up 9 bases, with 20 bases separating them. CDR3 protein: CATSRDLSPVQGQAFF. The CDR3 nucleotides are TGTGCCACCAGCAGAGATTTATCCCCTGTCCAGGGGCAAGCTTTCTTT.

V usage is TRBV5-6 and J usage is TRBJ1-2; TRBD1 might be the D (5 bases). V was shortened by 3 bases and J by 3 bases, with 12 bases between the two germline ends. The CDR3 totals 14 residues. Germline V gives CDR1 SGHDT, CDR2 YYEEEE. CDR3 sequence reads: CASSWRGGYYGYTF. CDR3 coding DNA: TGTGCCAGCAGCTGGCGGGGGGGTTACTATGGCTACACCTTC.

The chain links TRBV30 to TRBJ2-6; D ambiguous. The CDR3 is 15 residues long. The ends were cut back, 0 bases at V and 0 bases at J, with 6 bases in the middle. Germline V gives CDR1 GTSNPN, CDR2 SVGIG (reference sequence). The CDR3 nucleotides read TGTGCCTGGAGTGTAGGGATCTCTGGGGCCAACGTCCTGACTTTC. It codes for CAWSVGISGANVLTF.

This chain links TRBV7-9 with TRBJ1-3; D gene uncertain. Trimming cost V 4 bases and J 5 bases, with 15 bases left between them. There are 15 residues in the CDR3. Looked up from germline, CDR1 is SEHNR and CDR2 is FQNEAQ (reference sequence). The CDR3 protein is CASSSSGFPRNTIYF. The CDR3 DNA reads TGTGCCAGCAGCTCCAGTGGCTTTCCAAGAAACACCATATATTTT.

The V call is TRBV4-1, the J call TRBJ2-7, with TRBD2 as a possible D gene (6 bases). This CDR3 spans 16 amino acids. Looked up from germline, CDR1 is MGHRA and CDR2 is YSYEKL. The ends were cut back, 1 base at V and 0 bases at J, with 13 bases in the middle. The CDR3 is CASSQVVGGLSYEQYF. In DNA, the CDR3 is TGCGCCAGCAGCCAAGTCGTGGGGGGACTCTCCTACGAGCAGTACTTC.

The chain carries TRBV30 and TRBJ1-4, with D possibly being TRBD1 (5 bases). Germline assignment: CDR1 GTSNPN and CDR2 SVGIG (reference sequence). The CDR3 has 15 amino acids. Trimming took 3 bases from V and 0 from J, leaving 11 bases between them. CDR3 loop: CAWRGPGPTNEKLFF. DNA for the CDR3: TGTGCCTGGAGAGGACCGGGACCAACTAATGAAAAACTGTTTTTT.

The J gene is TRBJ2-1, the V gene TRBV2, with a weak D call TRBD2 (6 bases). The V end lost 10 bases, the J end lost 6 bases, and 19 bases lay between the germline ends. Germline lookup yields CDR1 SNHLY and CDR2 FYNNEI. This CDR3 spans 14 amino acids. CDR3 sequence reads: CATGEVQGGNEQFF. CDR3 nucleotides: TGTGCCACAGGAGAGGTCCAGGGAGGCAATGAGCAGTTCTTC.

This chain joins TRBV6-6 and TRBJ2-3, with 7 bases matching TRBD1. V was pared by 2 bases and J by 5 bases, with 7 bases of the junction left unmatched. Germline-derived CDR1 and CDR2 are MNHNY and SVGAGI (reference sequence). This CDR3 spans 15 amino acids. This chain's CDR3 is CASSYAGTDLDTQYF. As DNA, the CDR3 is TGTGCCAGCAGTTACGCCGGGACAGATTTAGATACGCAGTATTTT.

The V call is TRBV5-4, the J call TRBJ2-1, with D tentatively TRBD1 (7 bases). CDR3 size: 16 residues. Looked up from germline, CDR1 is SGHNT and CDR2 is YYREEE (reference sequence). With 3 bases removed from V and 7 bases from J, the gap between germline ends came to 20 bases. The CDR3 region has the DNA TGTGCCAGCAGCTCTCCCCAGGGGGGACCGACTAATGAGCAGTTCTTC. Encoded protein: CASSSPQGGPTNEQFF.

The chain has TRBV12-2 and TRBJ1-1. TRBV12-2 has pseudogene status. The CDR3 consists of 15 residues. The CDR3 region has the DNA TGTGCAAGTCGCTTCTACACAAAACGGGACACTGAAGCTTTCTTT. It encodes CASRFYTKRDTEAFF.

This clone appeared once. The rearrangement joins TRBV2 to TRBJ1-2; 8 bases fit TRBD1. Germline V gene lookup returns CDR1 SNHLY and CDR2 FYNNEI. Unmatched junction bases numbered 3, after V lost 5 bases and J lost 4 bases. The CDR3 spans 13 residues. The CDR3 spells CASSPGGRYGYTF. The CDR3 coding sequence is TGTGCCAGCAGTCCAGGGGGCCGCTATGGCTACACCTTC.

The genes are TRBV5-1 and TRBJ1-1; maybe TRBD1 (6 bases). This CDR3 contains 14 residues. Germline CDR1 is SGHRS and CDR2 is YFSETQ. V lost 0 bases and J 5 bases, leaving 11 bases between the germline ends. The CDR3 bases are TGCGCCAGCAGCTTGGGGGGGCTAAATACTGAAGCTTTCTTT. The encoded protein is CASSLGGLNTEAFF.

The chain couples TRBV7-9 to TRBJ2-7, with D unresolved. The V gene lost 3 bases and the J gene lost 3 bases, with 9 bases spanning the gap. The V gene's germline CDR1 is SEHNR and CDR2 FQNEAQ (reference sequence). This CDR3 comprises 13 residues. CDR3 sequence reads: CASSLGIFYEQYF. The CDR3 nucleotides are TGTGCCAGCAGCTTGGGCATCTTCTACGAGCAGTACTTC.